Detailed here is one T cell receptor beta chain. Assay: immunoSEQ multiplex PCR; the TCRdb copy retains only in-frame clones and omits some. The table records 40,000 to 55,000 clones, approximately 95% of them present only once. The CDR3 sequence is 17 residues long. The V gene lost 1 base and the J gene lost 2 bases, with 17 bases spanning the gap. Germline lookup yields CDR1 SGHDT and CDR2 YYEEEE. Material: PBMCs. This sequence originates from a middle-aged man with rheumatoid arthritis. The gene calls are TRBV5-6 and TRBJ2-3; D call uncertain. The CDR3 DNA reads TGTGCCAGCAGCTTGAACCTAGTCCCCTCCAACACAGATACGCAGTATTTT. It encodes CASSLNLVPSNTDTQYF.